The sequence of this TCR beta chain was determined in a study of T-cell memory formation after mild COVID-19. At the level of the study: TCR clusters largely stayed donor specific. Notes on the study in general: CD4+ bias marked clones expanding day 15 to 37, unlike balanced contracting clones. Shrinking CD4+ clones were chiefly CM and EM; CD8+ ones were chiefly EMRA. Whether second-wave clones peaking at day 37 were SARS-CoV-2 specific went unconfirmed.

As regards this clonotype: The antigen is not known.

Unmatched junction bases numbered 7, after V lost 6 bases and J lost 8 bases. Germline-derived CDR1 and CDR2 are LNHDA and SQIVND (reference sequence). The CDR3 length is 13 residues. TCRdb called the 5' RACE reads again in MiXCR, with one record for every CDR3 protein. Of some 330,000 distinct CDR3 sequences listed, roughly 20% are singletons. The sequence came from an adult woman who had mild COVID-19 (a few samples of this study predate the infection). Cell type and time point are not known. The chain is built from TRBV19 and TRBJ2-1; 7 bases line up with TRBD1. Input material: PBMCs or a T cell subset sorted from them (not recorded which). CDR3 sequence: CASRTGKGDEQFF. CDR3 bases: TGTGCCAGTAGGACAGGGAAGGGGGATGAGCAGTTCTTC.